This T cell receptor beta chain was sequenced in a study of graft-versus-host responses after intestinal transplantation. The study's findings and limits: Recipient marrow held GvH clones, some first seen in ileum or blood.

Per germline, CDR1 MGHRA and CDR2 YSYEKL. V was clipped by 7 bases and J by 5 bases; unmatched bases: 9. This CDR3 is 14 amino acids long. The authors combined some 200,000 CFSE-labeled responder cells with some 200,000 irradiated, violet-dye-labeled stimulator cells in plates. Produced via immunoSEQ multiplex PCR; TCRdb's table is partial and in-frame only. The sample shows 13,000 to 15,000 clones, 35% of them seen only once. This clone qualifies as medium-sized. The material was alloreactive CD8+ T cells from a mixed lymphocyte reaction culture, obtained before intestinal transplant. Subset: CFSE-low proliferating T cells sorted from roughly six-day pre-transplant mixed lymphocyte reaction (GvH or HvG direction). The chain combines TRBV4-1 with TRBJ1-1, with 8 positions matching TRBD1. This sequence originates from a human patient who received an intestinal transplant. CDR3 in DNA: TGCGCCAGCAACCCTGACAGGGGTTTAACTGAAGCTTTCTTT. Protein: CASNPDRGLTEAFF.